A single sample gave rise to the 2 T cell receptor beta chains below, sequenced in a study of vaccination effects on CD4 cells after COVID-19. Expansion with viral peptide pools was applied to antigen-specific CD4+ T cells by the ViraFEST assay prior to sequencing. Cells that had been cultured for 9 to 10 days were the source of isolated CD4+ T cells. The participants, recipients of two vaccine doses, got either BNT162b2 or mRNA-1273. Repertoires were generated with immunoSEQ multiplex PCR, while TCRdb's copy carries only in-frame clones and drops some. The sample holds 25,000 to 30,000 clones, 75% to 90% seen once. These receptors' antigens are unknown. The source was CD4+ T cells from PBMCs cultured with SARS-CoV-2 spike peptides, collected after COVID-19 vaccination. All receptors derive from a human donor who received a COVID-19 vaccine. Some clones in this sample may be carry-over from other donors' samples.

The CDR3 here is CASSPPGGQQGTQYF. Written as DNA, the CDR3 is TGTGCCAGCAGCCCACCGGGGGGCCAACAGGGTACGCAGTATTTT. This rearrangement joins TRBV25-1 to TRBJ2-3, with D perhaps matching TRBD2 (7 bases). CDR3 size: 15 residues. Germline V CDR1 and CDR2: MGHDK, SYGVNS. V was clipped by 6 bases and J by 8 bases, with 21 bases between them.

The CDR3 nucleotides read TGCGCCAGCAGTACCCCAGCCCGGGGCTACACCTTC. Its protein product is CASSTPARGYTF. This chain joins TRBV10-2 and TRBJ1-2, with D uncertain. V lost 5 bases and J lost 8, with 12 bases in between. The CDR3 has 12 amino acids. Germline assignment: CDR1 WSHSY and CDR2 SAAADI.